Below, 22 T cell receptor beta chains from the same sample are listed, as sequenced in a study of blood T cell repertoires in COVID-19. Profiled with immunoSEQ multiplex PCR; TCRdb holds only in-frame clones, not every one. The top ten clones hold around 6.5% of a sample with a few hundred thousand clones, 86% of them seen once. The material sequenced was peripheral blood. Receptors were obtained from a man in his sixties with acute or convalescent COVID-19.

This chain uses TRBV27 with TRBJ2-1; 12 nucleotides agree with TRBD1. The CDR3 loop spans 15 amino acids. The V gene end was trimmed by 5 bases and the J gene end by 7 bases; junction bases not matched to a gene: 6. From germline, CDR1 is MNHEY and CDR2 SMNVEV (reference sequence). Written as DNA, the CDR3 is TGTGCCAGCAGTAAGGGACAGGGGGCTTTTAATGAGCAGTTCTTC. This translates into CASSKGQGAFNEQFF.

The CDR3 sequence: CASSLGTGVDTGELFF. CDR3 in DNA: TGTGCCAGCAGCTTAGGTACAGGGGTTGACACCGGGGAGCTGTTTTTT. The V gene is TRBV13, the J gene TRBJ2-2; 7 bases are shared with TRBD1. With 0 bases clipped from V and 3 bases from J, the junction kept 4 bases outside the gene matches. The length of the CDR3 is 16 residues. The germline CDR1 and CDR2 sequences are PRHDT and FYEKMQ (reference sequence).

The sample holds many counts of this clone. V is TRBV12-3 or TRBV12-4 and J is TRBJ1-1; 7 nucleotides match TRBD1. The junction had 8 bases not matched to a gene; V was cut back by 5 bases and J by 8 bases. This CDR3 spans 13 amino acids. The CDR3 region is CASSPYIQGEAFF. CDR3 nucleotides: TGTGCCAGCAGTCCTTATATACAGGGGGAAGCTTTCTTT.

V usage is TRBV16 and J usage is TRBJ1-5, with D possibly being TRBD1 (5 bases). V gave up 0 bases and J gave up 6 bases, with 9 bases separating them. This CDR3 is 14 amino acids long. From germline, CDR1 is KGHSY and CDR2 FQNENV. Here the CDR3 reads CASSQSGRGQPQHF. CDR3 in DNA: TGTGCCAGCAGCCAATCGGGGCGGGGTCAGCCCCAGCATTTT.

The CDR3 loop reads CASSTGPGGEQYF. In DNA form, the CDR3 reads TGTGCCAGCAGCACCGGGCCCGGGGGCGAGCAGTACTTC. The chain couples TRBV11-3 to TRBJ2-7; tentative D call: TRBD2 (6 bases). Trimming took 5 bases from V and 6 from J, leaving 14 bases between them. The CDR3 loop spans 13 amino acids. Looked up from germline, CDR1 is SGHNT and CDR2 is YENEEA.

The chain recombines TRBV7-9 with TRBJ2-7; 14 bases agree with TRBD2. CDR3 size: 19 residues. Losses at the gene ends were 3 bases for V and 7 bases for J; bases not matched to a gene: 17. Germline CDR1 and CDR2: SEHNR and FQNEAQ (reference sequence). The CDR3 loop is CASSLPPGLAGEGRREQYF. The CDR3 DNA reads as TGTGCCAGCAGCTTGCCTCCGGGACTAGCGGGAGAAGGTCGGAGGGAGCAGTACTTC.

V usage is TRBV7-3 and J usage is TRBJ2-1, with TRBD1 matching 10 bases. V lost 4 bases, J lost 3 bases, and 6 bases stayed unmatched. The CDR3 covers 16 residues. Per germline, CDR1 SGHTA and CDR2 FQGTGA. CDR3 nucleotide sequence: TGTGCCAGCAGCTCACAGACAGGGGGCATCTACAATGAGCAGTTCTTC. Its translation: CASSSQTGGIYNEQFF.

The chain combines TRBV7-2 with TRBJ2-1, with a tentative D call TRBD2 (5 bases). Germline values: CDR1 SGHTA, CDR2 FQGNSA. The CDR3 spans 15 residues. V was shortened by 0 bases and J by 8 bases, with 14 bases between the two germline ends. CDR3 loop: CASSLAAGKPYEQFF. The CDR3 DNA reads TGTGCCAGCAGCTTAGCCGCCGGGAAGCCTTATGAGCAGTTCTTC.

The J gene is TRBJ2-7, the V gene TRBV6-6, with 10 bases lining up with TRBD1. Germline assignment: CDR1 MNHNY and CDR2 SVGAGI (reference sequence). Unmatched junction bases numbered 7, after V lost 4 bases and J lost 7 bases. This CDR3 comprises 14 residues. The CDR3 DNA follows: TGTGCCAGCAGTTCCGGGACAGGGGCCCGGGAGCAGTACTTC. Protein product: CASSSGTGAREQYF.

The genes are TRBV5-1 and TRBJ2-1; D remains unclear. V shed 2 bases and J shed 5 bases, with 8 bases lying between them. The CDR3 has 13 residues. Germline CDR1 and CDR2: SGHRS and YFSETQ. CDR3 region: CASSLRRDNEQFF. For the CDR3, the DNA is TGCGCCAGCAGCTTAAGAAGAGACAATGAGCAGTTCTTC.

The chain combines TRBV7-3 with TRBJ1-2; 7 bases line up with TRBD1. The CDR3 contains 14 residues. Germline trimming cut 1 base from V and 4 bases from J; bases unmatched to any gene: 3. Germline CDR1 is SGHTA and CDR2 is FQGTGA. The CDR3 coding sequence is TGTGCCAGCAGCTTAAATCAGGGGGGCTATGGCTACACCTTC. Residues: CASSLNQGGYGYTF.

The genes are TRBV29-1 and TRBJ1-1, with D perhaps matching TRBD1 (5 bases). The CDR3 sequence is 13 residues long. Germline CDR1 is SQVTM and CDR2 is ANQGSEA. V lost 5 bases to trimming and J lost 4 bases, with 14 bases between them. This CDR3 reads CSVSVGGSTEAFF. The CDR3 nucleotides read TGCAGCGTTTCCGTCGGGGGGAGCACTGAAGCTTTCTTT.

The chain combines TRBV30 with TRBJ2-5; D is perhaps TRBD2 (6 bases). Trimming shortened V by 2 bases and J by 2 bases, and 18 bases separated the two germline ends. The CDR3 loop spans 16 amino acids. Looked up from germline, CDR1 is GTSNPN and CDR2 is SVGIG (reference sequence). The CDR3 DNA sequence: TGTGCCTGGAGTATGTGGTTGCGGAGGGATCAAGAGACCCAGTACTTC. Translated: CAWSMWLRRDQETQYF.

The rearrangement joins TRBV28 to TRBJ2-7; 8 bases fit TRBD1. This CDR3 region has 16 residues. CDR1 is MDHEN and CDR2 is SYDVKM in the germline V gene. J was trimmed by 5 bases and V by 7 bases; bases with no gene match: 16. The CDR3 sequence is CASIGAGGALRNEQYF. The DNA of the CDR3 is TGTGCCAGCATTGGGGCAGGGGGCGCTTTAAGGAACGAGCAGTACTTC.

V gene TRBV18 combines with J gene TRBJ1-1; 8 bases are shared with TRBD1. The CDR3 has 15 residues. Unmatched junction bases numbered 3, after V lost 3 bases and J lost 0 bases. CDR1 and CDR2 (germline): KGHSH, LQKENI. The CDR3 region has the DNA TGTGCCAGCTCACCCTCGACAGGGGTGAACACTGAAGCTTTCTTT. This translates into CASSPSTGVNTEAFF.

The chain joins TRBV7-2 to TRBJ2-7; 11 bases fit TRBD2. V dropped 2 bases and J dropped 7; count of bases not matched to a gene: 10. Germline V gene sequence: CDR1 SGHTA, CDR2 FQGNSA. The CDR3 has 16 amino acids. The CDR3 here is CASSLYDLAGGAEQYF. The CDR3 bases are TGTGCCAGCAGCTTATACGACCTAGCGGGAGGAGCTGAGCAGTACTTC.

J is TRBJ2-7 and V is TRBV19, with TRBD1 matching over 7 bases. The CDR3 is 15 amino acids. In germline, CDR1 is LNHDA, CDR2 SQIVND (reference sequence). V lost 5 bases to trimming and J lost 8 bases; unmatched junction nucleotides: 15. CDR3 coding DNA: TGTGCCAGTAGTCTCCGACAGGGAACAGATACGAAGCAGTACTTC. Amino acids: CASSLRQGTDTKQYF. Drawing the rest from reference TRBV19 and TRBJ2-7, the complete variable domain is DGGITQSPKYLFRKEGQNVTLSCEQNLNHDAMYWYRQDPGQGLRLIYYSQIVNDFQKGDIAEGYSVSREKKESFPLTVTSAQKNPTAFYLCASSLRQGTDTKQYFGPGTRLTVT.

J is TRBJ2-1 and V is TRBV3-1 (or the pseudogene TRBV3-2); D is perhaps TRBD2 (5 bases). CDR3 length: 14 residues. The V end lost 2 bases, the J end lost 8 bases, and 13 bases lay between the germline ends. Germline V lookup: CDR1 LGHDT, CDR2 YNNKEL (reference sequence). CDR3 region: CASSQRTPVYEQFF. The CDR3 region has the DNA TGTGCCAGCAGCCAACGGACTCCTGTGTATGAGCAGTTCTTC.

The chain recombines TRBV4-1 with TRBJ2-7, with D possibly TRBD2 on 6 matching bases. This CDR3 has 15 amino acids. The germline V gene has CDR1 MGHRA and CDR2 YSYEKL. With 4 bases removed from V and 1 base from J, the gap between germline ends came to 14 bases. CDR3 sequence reads: CASSPTTGVSYEQYF. The CDR3 bases are TGCGCCAGCAGCCCTACCACGGGGGTTTCCTACGAGCAGTACTTC.

The chain is built from TRBV30 and TRBJ1-1; the match to TRBD1 covers 8 bases. CDR1 is GTSNPN and CDR2 is SVGIG in the germline V gene (reference sequence). This CDR3 is 13 amino acids long. V trimming: 5 bases; J trimming: 0 bases; junction bases outside the gene matches: 2. This CDR3 reads CAWQGQVNTEAFF. The CDR3, as DNA: TGTGCCTGGCAGGGACAGGTGAACACTGAAGCTTTCTTT.

The sample holds a few counts of this clone. The chain employs TRBV25-1 and TRBJ2-1, with TRBD2 matching 7 bases. Germline lookup yields CDR1 MGHDK and CDR2 SYGVNS. Trimming removed 10 bases from V and 7 bases from J; junction bases left unmatched: 16. The CDR3 length is 15 residues. This chain's CDR3 is CATRYGGGLGNEQFF. The CDR3 region has the DNA TGTGCCACTCGCTACGGGGGAGGGCTGGGAAATGAGCAGTTCTTC.

This chain joins TRBV19 and TRBJ2-7, with TRBD2 matching 8 bases. This CDR3 has 16 amino acids. Germline V gene lookup returns CDR1 LNHDA and CDR2 SQIVND (reference sequence). After removal of 5 bases from V and 2 bases from J, the junction contained 11 bases not matched to a gene. CDR3 nucleotides: TGTGCCAGTAGTCAAGGTTTACTGCGGGAGGCCTACGAGCAGTACTTC. Translating it yields CASSQGLLREAYEQYF.